This is a list of T cell receptor beta chains from one sample in a study of blood T cell repertoires in COVID-19. The method was immunoSEQ multiplex PCR; TCRdb's version includes in-frame clones alone and lacks a portion of them. The sample lists 70,000 to 90,000 clones, around four fifths occurring once. Material: peripheral blood. The receptors come from a human donor in a cohort sampled during active COVID-19. Both conserved end residues are part of each CDR3. A D gene is named only where the DNA matches it firmly. Rows give clone size only sometimes, using once, few, many, or a class for an expanded clone.

j_call clone_size v_call d_call cdr3_aa cdr3_nt
TRBJ2-3 few TRBV5-6 TRBD1 CASSPGTGSTDTQYF TGTGCCAGCAGCCCCGGGACAGGGAGTACAGATACGCAGTATTTT
TRBJ2-7 once TRBV2 - CASSEGGTGAYEQYF TGTGCCAGCAGTGAAGGTGGGACGGGAGCCTACGAGCAGTACTTC
TRBJ2-7 - TRBV27 - CASSLLRGYEQYF TGTGCCAGCAGTTTGCTGCGGGGTTACGAGCAGTACTTC
TRBJ1-5 - TRBV4-1 - CASSQDYLYSNQPQHF TGCGCCAGCAGCCAAGATTATCTGTATAGCAATCAGCCCCAGCATTTT
TRBJ1-1 few TRBV18 TRBD1 CASSLRSPGTGWTEAFF TGTGCCAGCTCACTAAGAAGTCCCGGGACAGGGTGGACTGAAGCTTTCTTT
TRBJ1-1 - TRBV19 - CASTPRGENTEAFF TGTGCCAGTACTCCCCGCGGGGAGAACACTGAAGCTTTCTTT
TRBJ2-2 - TRBV13 TRBD2 CASSLGLAGKSLNTGELFF TGTGCCAGCAGCTTAGGTCTAGCGGGGAAGTCCCTGAACACCGGGGAGCTGTTTTTT
TRBJ2-1 once TRBV2 TRBD1 CASSKGLTGSRVDEQFF TGTGCCAGCAGTAAAGGCCTGACAGGGAGCAGGGTCGATGAGCAGTTCTTC
TRBJ1-1 - TRBV15 - CATSNRQNTEAFF TGTGCCACCAGCAACCGACAGAACACTGAAGCTTTCTTT
TRBJ2-7 few TRBV6-2/TRBV6-3 - CASSRTHTHEQYF TGTGCCAGCAGTCGAACACACACCCACGAGCAGTACTTC
TRBJ2-1 - TRBV2 - CASKTGEVYNEQFF TGTGCCAGCAAGACAGGCGAGGTGTACAATGAGCAGTTCTTC
TRBJ1-5 few TRBV10-1 - CASSESRNQPQHF TGCGCCAGCAGTGAGTCGAGGAATCAGCCCCAGCATTTT
TRBJ2-1 - TRBV7-7 - CASSSDSYNEQFF TGTGCCAGCAGCTCAGACAGTTACAATGAGCAGTTCTTC
TRBJ1-1 - TRBV6-5 - CASSYSRQSRTEAFF TGTGCCAGCAGTTACTCTCGGCAGTCGAGGACTGAAGCTTTCTTT
TRBJ1-1 - TRBV19 - CASNLDKWGGQAFF TGTGCCAGTAATCTGGACAAATGGGGGGGGCAAGCTTTCTTT
TRBJ2-4 - TRBV6-5 TRBD2 CASTPPGGKNIQYF TGTGCCAGCACCCCTCCCGGGGGGAAAAACATTCAGTACTTC
TRBJ1-6 - TRBV6-6 - CASSYRENHNSPLHF TGTGCCAGCAGTTACAGGGAGAACCATAATTCACCCCTCCACTTT
TRBJ1-1 few TRBV27 - CASSLLLNTEAFF TGTGCCAGCAGTTTACTTCTGAACACTGAAGCTTTCTTT
TRBJ1-3 - TRBV9 - CASSVQGTPGNTIYF TGTGCCAGCAGCGTACAGGGCACCCCTGGAAACACCATATATTTT
TRBJ2-7 - TRBV18 TRBD1 CASSPLLQGALYEQYF TGTGCCAGCTCACCACTTTTGCAGGGGGCCCTCTACGAGCAGTACTTC
TRBJ2-7 - TRBV11-2 TRBD2 CASSLEASGRYEQYF TGTGCCAGCAGCTTAGAGGCTAGCGGAAGATACGAGCAGTACTTC
TRBJ2-3 - TRBV4-1 - CASSQGEDTDTQYF TGCGCCAGCAGCCAGGGGGAGGACACAGATACGCAGTATTTT
TRBJ2-7 - TRBV11-2 TRBD1 CASSLGTGTGSYEQYF TGTGCCAGCAGCTTAGGGACCGGGACAGGGTCCTACGAGCAGTACTTC
TRBJ1-4 - TRBV28 - CASRRTVNEKLFF TGTGCCAGCAGGCGGACAGTTAATGAAAAACTGTTTTTT
TRBJ2-5 - TRBV7-4 - CASSLVLASQETQYF TGTGCCAGCAGCTTAGTTTTGGCTAGCCAAGAGACCCAGTACTTC
TRBJ2-5 - TRBV5-8 - CASSPRTYLKTQYF TGTGCCAGCAGCCCTCGGACTTACTTAAAGACCCAGTACTTC
TRBJ2-5 - TRBV2 - CAKQSSQETQYF TGTGCCAAACAGTCTTCCCAAGAGACCCAGTACTTC
TRBJ1-2 once TRBV7-9 TRBD1 CASSPQEGQGERYTF TGTGCCAGCAGTCCACAAGAGGGACAGGGGGAGAGATACACCTTC
TRBJ2-7 - TRBV3-1/TRBV3-2 TRBD2 CASSLRTSGGSFEQYF TGTGCCAGCAGCCTCCGGACTAGCGGGGGCTCGTTCGAGCAGTACTTC
TRBJ2-7 - TRBV28 TRBD2 CASSPTLPGLAAYEQYF TGTGCCAGCAGTCCAACCCTCCCGGGACTAGCGGCGTACGAGCAGTACTTC
TRBJ1-6 - TRBV6-4 - CASSASPLGVGSPLHF TGTGCCAGCAGCGCATCCCCGCTAGGGGTAGGCTCACCCCTCCACTTT
TRBJ1-4 - TRBV7-9 - CASSLDSSTNEKLFF TGTGCCAGCAGCCTCGACAGTTCAACTAATGAAAAACTGTTTTTT
TRBJ1-5 once TRBV19 - CASSMKSDQPQHF TGTGCCAGTAGTATGAAATCGGATCAGCCCCAGCATTTT
TRBJ2-3 - TRBV6-5 TRBD2 CASRPGLATDTQYF TGTGCCAGCAGGCCGGGACTAGCGACAGATACGCAGTATTTT
TRBJ1-2 - TRBV29-1 - CSVQEQSYGYTF TGCAGCGTTCAGGAACAGTCCTATGGCTACACCTTC
TRBJ1-1 - TRBV5-1 TRBD1 CASSSGQGGNTEAFF TGCGCCAGCAGCTCCGGACAGGGAGGAAACACTGAAGCTTTCTTT
TRBJ2-1 - TRBV11-2 - CASSYSLGGGEQFF TGTGCCAGCAGTTATAGTCTAGGCGGCGGTGAGCAGTTCTTC
TRBJ2-3 - TRBV13 TRBD2 CASSLQAGKDTQYF TGTGCCAGCAGCTTACAAGCGGGAAAGGATACGCAGTATTTT
TRBJ2-1 - TRBV19 TRBD2 CASSIWGGEQFF TGTGCCAGTAGTATATGGGGGGGTGAGCAGTTCTTC
TRBJ1-4 - TRBV7-8 - CASSLRGANEKLFF TGTGCCAGCAGCTTACGGGGGGCTAATGAAAAACTGTTTTTT
TRBJ1-1 - TRBV18 TRBD1 CASSSGTGSAEAFF TGTGCCAGCTCTTCCGGGACAGGGTCGGCTGAAGCTTTCTTT
TRBJ1-1 - TRBV5-1 - CASSLPREGPMNTEAFF TGCGCCAGCAGCCTCCCCCGGGAGGGGCCCATGAACACTGAAGCTTTCTTT
TRBJ1-2 - TRBV19 TRBD1 CASSPDRGLTSTYGYTF TGTGCCAGTAGTCCGGACAGGGGATTGACATCCACGTATGGCTACACCTTC
TRBJ1-4 - TRBV12-3/TRBV12-4 - CASSTGQNEKLFF TGTGCCAGCAGCACCGGACAGAATGAAAAACTGTTTTTT
TRBJ1-2 - TRBV7-9 TRBD1 CASSFTGGKAEGYTF TGTGCCAGCAGCTTCACAGGGGGCAAGGCGGAAGGCTACACCTTC
TRBJ1-2 - TRBV5-5 - CASSLEGVDPSGGYTF TGTGCCAGCAGCTTGGAAGGAGTAGATCCCAGTGGGGGCTACACCTTC
TRBJ1-2 - TRBV3-1/TRBV3-2 - CASSQGVAGGYGYTF TGTGCCAGCAGCCAAGGTGTGGCCGGGGGTTATGGCTACACCTTC
TRBJ1-1 - TRBV19 - CASSIAGEEAFF TGTGCCAGTAGTATCGCAGGGGAAGAAGCTTTCTTT
TRBJ1-1 - TRBV5-4 TRBD1 CASSFPQPGGNTEAFF TGTGCCAGCAGCTTCCCACAGCCAGGGGGGAACACTGAAGCTTTCTTT
TRBJ2-7 - TRBV23-1 - CASQKGGAGCEQYF TGCGCCAGCCAAAAAGGGGGGGCCGGGTGCGAGCAGTACTTC
TRBJ2-3 - TRBV9 - CASSVAVSTDTQYF TGTGCCAGCAGCGTTGCGGTTAGCACAGATACGCAGTATTTT
TRBJ2-7 - TRBV28 TRBD1 CASSRPGQGYEQYF TGTGCCAGCAGTCGACCGGGACAGGGCTACGAGCAGTACTTC